Following are 24 T cell receptor beta chains from one sample sequenced in a study of T-cell memory formation after mild COVID-19. TCRdb recomputed calls from the 5' RACE reads with MiXCR, one row per CDR3 protein. The table includes approximately 300,000 distinct CDR3 sequences, roughly 15% detected once. Specimen: PBMCs or a T cell subset sorted from them (not recorded which). These receptors were collected from a man between 18 and 29 years old who had mild COVID-19 (a few samples of this study predate the infection). Cell type and time point are not known.

The genes are TRBV5-1 and TRBJ2-5; TRBD2 might be the D (6 bases). The CDR3 loop spans 15 amino acids. V lost 4 bases, J lost 5 bases, and 18 bases lay in between. The germline gives CDR1 SGHRS, CDR2 YFSETQ. This CDR3 reads CASSGTLSGGETQYF. CDR3 nucleotides: TGCGCCAGCAGCGGGACTCTTTCCGGCGGGGAGACCCAGTACTTC.

V and J are TRBV10-2 and TRBJ2-3; 9 bases agree with TRBD2. With V trimmed by 4 bases and J by 6 bases, 8 bases remained unmatched. The CDR3 has 15 amino acids. The germline CDR1 and CDR2 sequences are WSHSY and SAAADI. The chain's CDR3 is CASSGGSGGWDTQYF. The CDR3 region has the DNA TGCGCCAGCAGTGGGGGTAGCGGGGGATGGGATACGCAGTATTTT.

J is TRBJ1-2 and V is TRBV9, with 7 bases matching TRBD1. Germline V lookup: CDR1 SGDLS, CDR2 YYNGEE. The V gene end was trimmed by 3 bases and the J gene end by 8 bases; junction bases not matched to a gene: 10. The CDR3 spans 14 residues. CDR3: CASSGQGETRGYTF. CDR3 nucleotide sequence: TGTGCCAGCAGCGGGCAGGGGGAAACTCGGGGCTACACCTTC. Together with reference TRBV9 and TRBJ1-2, the CDR3 gives the full variable domain: DSGVTQTPKHLITATGQRVTLRCSPRSGDLSVYWYQQSLDQGLQFLIQYYNGEERAKGNILERFSAQQFPDLHSELNLSSLELGDSALYFCASSGQGETRGYTFGSGTRLTVV.

This clonotype came up a few times. This rearrangement joins TRBV9 to TRBJ1-1, with a possible D match to TRBD1 (5 bases). Between the trimmed V and J ends, which lost 3 bases and 9 bases, there was a span of 9 bases. Germline V gene sequence: CDR1 SGDLS, CDR2 YYNGEE. CDR3 length: 11 amino acids. CDR3 coding DNA: TGTGCCAGCAGCGACGGGGGTAAAGCTTTCTTT. As protein: CASSDGGKAFF.

V gene TRBV11-2 combines with J gene TRBJ1-5; 7 positions agree with TRBD1. The CDR3 has 17 residues. The junction had 6 bases not matched to a gene; V was cut back by 1 base and J by 0 bases. Looked up from germline, CDR1 is SGHAT and CDR2 is FQNNGV. The CDR3 protein is CASSLGTGTDSNQPQHF. CDR3 coding DNA: TGTGCCAGCAGCTTAGGGACCGGGACAGATAGCAATCAGCCCCAGCATTTT.

The chain links TRBV11-3 to TRBJ2-3; D gene uncertain. Germline V gives CDR1 SGHNT, CDR2 YENEEA. Trimming cost V 5 bases and J 9 bases, with 12 bases left between them. This CDR3 is built from 12 residues. CDR3 amino acids: CASSGSDKTQYF. In DNA, the CDR3 is TGTGCCAGCAGCGGGTCAGATAAGACGCAGTATTTT.

Many counts were recorded for this clonotype. This chain uses TRBV11-2 with TRBJ1-3; D not resolved. CDR3 length equals 14 residues. V gave up 1 base and J gave up 0 bases, with 4 bases separating them. Per the germline V gene, CDR1 is SGHAT and CDR2 is FQNNGV. CDR3 coding DNA: TGTGCCAGCAGCTTAGGCCCCTCTGGAAACACCATATATTTT. Translated, it gives CASSLGPSGNTIYF.

The V gene is TRBV5-1, the J gene TRBJ1-2, with D maybe TRBD1 (6 bases). The V gene's germline CDR1 is SGHRS and CDR2 YFSETQ. The V gene lost 4 bases and the J gene lost 2 bases, with 12 bases spanning the gap. This CDR3 has 14 amino acids. The CDR3 is CASSTTGANYGYTF. As DNA, the CDR3 is TGCGCCAGCAGCACGACAGGCGCCAACTATGGCTACACCTTC.

This chain joins TRBV24-1 and TRBJ1-5, with D possibly matching TRBD1 (5 bases). The V and J ends lost 9 bases and 5 bases respectively, with 13 bases between them. The CDR3 has 13 amino acids. CDR1 and CDR2 (germline): KGHDR, SFDVKD. The CDR3 DNA sequence: TGTGCCACCGGAGAGACAGACGATCAGCCCCAGCATTTT. Its protein product is CATGETDDQPQHF.

CDR3 sequence: CASSPGQGSGYTF. The CDR3 nucleotides are TGTGCCAGTAGCCCGGGACAGGGAAGCGGCTACACCTTC. This chain connects TRBV19 to TRBJ1-2, with 9 bases fitting TRBD1. The CDR3 has 13 residues. Losses at the gene ends were 6 bases for V and 8 bases for J; bases not matched to a gene: 7. Germline CDR1 reads LNHDA; CDR2 reads SQIVND (reference sequence).

This rearrangement joins TRBV12-3 or TRBV12-4 to TRBJ1-5; D gene ambiguous. Trimming left V 7 bases short and J 4 bases short, with 14 bases between. This CDR3 has 14 amino acids. CDR3 nucleotide sequence: TGTGCCAGCACCCAGTCAGGCAGTAATCAGCCCCAGCATTTT. It is translated as CASTQSGSNQPQHF.

This clonotype was counted at least ten times. This rearrangement joins TRBV5-1 to TRBJ2-1, with TRBD2 matching 16 bases. J lost 8 bases, V lost 3 bases, and 5 bases had no gene match. CDR1 and CDR2 (germline): SGHRS, YFSETQ. The CDR3 consists of 16 residues. The CDR3 sequence: CASSWAGTSGGDEQFF. DNA for the CDR3: TGCGCCAGCAGCTGGGCCGGGACTAGCGGGGGGGATGAGCAGTTCTTC.

This clonotype was seen a handful of times. CDR3 amino acids: CATNSRGHETQYF. DNA of the CDR3: TGTGCCACAAATAGTAGGGGGCACGAGACCCAGTACTTC. J is TRBJ2-5 and V is TRBV2; TRBD1 matches at 7 bases. Germline values: CDR1 SNHLY, CDR2 FYNNEI. J was trimmed by 5 bases and V by 10 bases; bases with no gene match: 10. The CDR3 length is 13 residues.

This clonotype occurred a few times. The chain couples TRBV7-3 to TRBJ2-2; 10 bases agree with TRBD1. The J segment lost 6 bases and the V segment lost 5 bases, leaving 9 bases of the junction unmatched. The CDR3 extends over 16 amino acids. The V gene's germline CDR1 is SGHTA and CDR2 FQGTGA. CDR3 protein: CASSPTGQGIPGELFF. CDR3 nucleotides: TGTGCCAGCAGCCCCACGGGACAGGGGATCCCCGGGGAGCTGTTTTTT.

This clonotype was seen ten or more times. Compared with germline, one end of the junction differs, possibly owing to a read error. J is TRBJ2-1 and V is TRBV3-1; no clear D. The germline CDR1 and CDR2 sequences are LGHDT and YNNKEL (reference sequence). CDR3 size: 11 residues. The DNA of the CDR3 is TGCGCCAGCAGCCAACTCAATGAGCAGTTCTTC. As protein: CASSQLNEQFF.

This chain uses TRBV7-3 with TRBJ2-3, with unresolved D. V lost 5 bases, J lost 1 base, and 10 bases lay in between. CDR3 length: 14 amino acids. Germline V gene lookup returns CDR1 SGHTA and CDR2 FQGTGA. CDR3 amino acids: CASSRDVGTDTQYF. CDR3 bases: TGTGCCAGCAGCAGGGATGTGGGCACAGATACGCAGTATTTT.

A few counts support this clonotype. The chain couples TRBV11-2 to TRBJ1-2, with 8 bases fitting TRBD1. V lost 1 base to trimming and J lost 6 bases; unmatched junction nucleotides: 1. CDR1 is SGHAT, CDR2 FQNNGV, per germline. The CDR3 consists of 13 residues. The CDR3 spells CASSLGTGHGYTF. CDR3 DNA sequence: TGTGCCAGCAGCTTAGGGACAGGGCATGGCTACACCTTC.

The genes are TRBV4-3 and TRBJ1-4; 10 bases line up with TRBD1. This CDR3 has 15 amino acids. Germline values: CDR1 LGHNA, CDR2 YSLEER. V shed 3 bases and J 8 bases; nucleotides not matched to a gene: 6. CDR3 DNA: TGCGCCAGCAGCCAGGGACAGGGGTCCTACGAAAAACTGTTTTTT. This sequence encodes CASSQGQGSYEKLFF.

This clonotype has ten or more counts. The chain couples TRBV4-1 to TRBJ1-2; perhaps TRBD1 as D (5 bases). The germline gives CDR1 MGHRA, CDR2 YSYEKL. There are 17 residues in the CDR3. V lost 3 bases, J lost 7 bases, and 24 bases lay in between. The CDR3 DNA reads TGCGCCAGCAGCCACCCCGGGCGGCCGGGACTGAGATCTGGCTACACCTTC. It codes for CASSHPGRPGLRSGYTF.

This clonotype occurred many times. The rearrangement joins TRBV5-6 to TRBJ2-1; D gene unclear. The CDR3 sequence is 13 residues long. CDR1 is SGHDT, CDR2 YYEEEE, per germline. V was cut by 0 bases and J by 7 bases, with 8 bases left in between. The CDR3, as DNA: TGTGCCAGCAGCTTGGAGGACCTGAATGAGCAGTTCTTC. Its protein product is CASSLEDLNEQFF.

The chain uses TRBV6-5 and TRBJ1-1; 10 nucleotides align to TRBD1. The junction had 4 bases not matched to a gene; V was cut back by 0 bases and J by 0 bases. The V gene's germline CDR1 is MNHEY and CDR2 SVGAGI. CDR3 length: 17 residues. The CDR3 is CASSYSLGTGVNTEAFF. The DNA for the CDR3 is TGTGCCAGCAGTTACTCACTCGGGACAGGGGTGAACACTGAAGCTTTCTTT.

This clonotype was seen a handful of times. The rearrangement links TRBV7-9 to TRBJ2-5, with 11 bases fitting TRBD2. The V gene end was trimmed by 4 bases and the J gene end by 7 bases; junction bases not matched to a gene: 11. The CDR3 sequence is 16 residues long. Looked up from germline, CDR1 is SEHNR and CDR2 is FQNEAQ (reference sequence). CDR3 in DNA: TGTGCCAGCAGCTGGACTAGCGGGTACCTCGAGAGGACCCAGTACTTC. Protein sequence: CASSWTSGYLERTQYF. The variable domain in full, completed from reference TRBV7-9 and TRBJ2-5, reads DTGVSQNPRHKITKRGQNVTFRCDPISEHNRLYWYRQTLGQGPEFLTYFQNEAQLEKSRLLSDRFSAERPKGSFSTLEIQRTEQGDSAMYLCASSWTSGYLERTQYFGPGTRLLVL.

This clonotype was seen more than once but under ten times. This sequence joins TRBV28 and TRBJ2-3; a weak D match, TRBD1 (6 bases). Germline V gene data show CDR1 as MDHEN and CDR2 as SYDVKM. CDR3 length: 14 residues. Trimming removed 6 bases at V and 6 bases at J, with 16 bases between. The CDR3 region has the DNA TGTGCCAGCAGGGGGGCCCACTCAGGGGATACGCAGTATTTT. It encodes CASRGAHSGDTQYF. Complete variable domain (other parts from reference TRBV28 and TRBJ2-3): DVKVTQSSRYLVKRTGEKVFLECVQDMDHENMFWYRQDPGLGLRLIYFSYDVKMKEKGDIPEGYSVSREKKERFSLILESASTNQTSMYLCASRGAHSGDTQYFGPGTRLTVL.

V and J are TRBV4-1 and TRBJ2-6, with D tentatively TRBD1 (5 bases). V lost 2 bases, J lost 2 bases, and 10 bases lay in between. The germline gives CDR1 MGHRA, CDR2 YSYEKL. The CDR3 has 16 amino acids. The CDR3 nucleotides are TGCGCCAGCAGCCAAAGGCACAGGACTGGGGCCAACGTCCTGACTTTC. Translated: CASSQRHRTGANVLTF.